The present entry profiles one T cell receptor beta chain with its context. Antigen: not known. The sample comes from a study of monozygotic twins with inflammatory bowel disease. Overall study findings and caveats: It was in IBD patients that TCRbeta diversity (inverse Simpson) was lower than in healthy co-twins. Evidence did not back any single strong signal or clonotype linked to IBD.

Starting material for each TCR library was around 3.5 ug of total RNA. TCRdb re-called the 5' RACE reads, yielding one record per CDR3 amino acid sequence without DNA. The sample includes about 380,000 distinct CDR3 sequences. Germline CDR1 reads SGHTA; CDR2 reads FQGTGA. The CDR3 loop spans 16 amino acids. For every donor, one blood sample of 2 to 2.5 ml was drawn. Material for sequencing was blood. This receptor was taken from a human donor with ulcerative colitis or Crohn's disease, or a healthy co-twin of an affected twin (not recorded which). This sequence joins TRBV7-3 and TRBJ2-1; TCRdb picks TRBD2, but there is no DNA to check that call. The CDR3 sequence: CASSNVGGVGYNEQFF.